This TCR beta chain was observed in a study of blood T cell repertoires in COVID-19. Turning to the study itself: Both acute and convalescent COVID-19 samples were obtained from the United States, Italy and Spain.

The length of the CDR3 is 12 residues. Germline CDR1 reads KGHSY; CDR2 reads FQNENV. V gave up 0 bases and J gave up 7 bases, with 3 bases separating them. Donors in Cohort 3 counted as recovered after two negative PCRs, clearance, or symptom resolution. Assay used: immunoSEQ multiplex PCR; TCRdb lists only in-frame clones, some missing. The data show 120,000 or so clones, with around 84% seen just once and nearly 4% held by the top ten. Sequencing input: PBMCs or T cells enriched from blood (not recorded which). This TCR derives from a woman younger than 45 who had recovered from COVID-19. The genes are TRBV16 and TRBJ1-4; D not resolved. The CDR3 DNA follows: TGTGCCAGCAGCCAATCGAGTGAAAAACTGTTTTTT. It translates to CASSQSSEKLFF.